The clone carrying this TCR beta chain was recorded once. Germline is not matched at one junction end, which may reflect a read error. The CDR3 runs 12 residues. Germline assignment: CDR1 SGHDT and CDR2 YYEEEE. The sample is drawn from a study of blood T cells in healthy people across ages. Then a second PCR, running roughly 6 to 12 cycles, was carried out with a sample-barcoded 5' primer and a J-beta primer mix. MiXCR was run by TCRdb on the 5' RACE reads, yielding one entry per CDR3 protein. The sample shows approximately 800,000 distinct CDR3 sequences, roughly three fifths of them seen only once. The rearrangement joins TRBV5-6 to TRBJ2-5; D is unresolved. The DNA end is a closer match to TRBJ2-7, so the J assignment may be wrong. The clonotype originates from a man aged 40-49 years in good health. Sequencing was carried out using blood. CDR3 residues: CASGLARSEQYF. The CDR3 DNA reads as TGTGCCAGCGGCTTGGCCAGGAGCGAGCAGTACTTC.